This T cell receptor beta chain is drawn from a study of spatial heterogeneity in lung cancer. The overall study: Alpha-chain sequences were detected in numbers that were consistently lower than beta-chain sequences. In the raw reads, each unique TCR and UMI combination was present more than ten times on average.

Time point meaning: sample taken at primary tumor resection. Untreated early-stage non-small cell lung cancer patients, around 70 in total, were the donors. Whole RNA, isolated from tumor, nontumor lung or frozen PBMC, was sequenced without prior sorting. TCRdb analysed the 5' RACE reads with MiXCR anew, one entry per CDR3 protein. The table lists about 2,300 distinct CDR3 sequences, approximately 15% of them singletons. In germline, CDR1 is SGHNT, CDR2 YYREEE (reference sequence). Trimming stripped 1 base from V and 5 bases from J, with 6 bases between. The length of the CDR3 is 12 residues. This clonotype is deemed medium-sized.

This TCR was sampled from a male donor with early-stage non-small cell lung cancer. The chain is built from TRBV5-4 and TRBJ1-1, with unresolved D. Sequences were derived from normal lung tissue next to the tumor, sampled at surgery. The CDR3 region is CASSLRGTEAFF. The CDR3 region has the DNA TGTGCCAGCAGCTTGCGAGGAACTGAAGCTTTCTTT.